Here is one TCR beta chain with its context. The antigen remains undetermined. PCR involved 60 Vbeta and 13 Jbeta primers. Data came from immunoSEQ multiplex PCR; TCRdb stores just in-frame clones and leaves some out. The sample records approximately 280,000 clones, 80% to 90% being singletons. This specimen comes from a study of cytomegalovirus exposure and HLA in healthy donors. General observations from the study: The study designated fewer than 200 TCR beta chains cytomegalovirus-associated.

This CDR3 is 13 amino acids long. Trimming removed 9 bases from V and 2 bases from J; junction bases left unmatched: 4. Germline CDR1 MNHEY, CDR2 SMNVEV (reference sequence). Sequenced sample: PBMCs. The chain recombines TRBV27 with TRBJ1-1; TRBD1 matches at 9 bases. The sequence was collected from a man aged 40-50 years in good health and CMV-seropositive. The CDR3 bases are TGTGCCAGACGACAGGGGGTTAACACTGAAGCTTTCTTT. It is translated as CARRQGVNTEAFF.